This T cell receptor (beta chain) emerged from a study of T cell responses to AZD1222 COVID-19 vaccine. Whole-study findings and limits: Seropositive status at baseline applied to only 5 to 7 AZD1222 recipients. Donors skewed white British and female; clonal diversity was possibly underestimated. Spike-specific TCR breadth rose after two AZD1222 doses, and depth rose as well.

A remark on this clone: Antigen specificity is unknown.

The germline V gene has CDR1 MGHDK and CDR2 SYGVNS. V lost 4 bases to trimming and J lost 7 bases; unmatched junction nucleotides: 4. CDR3 size: 13 residues. The protocol was immunoSEQ multiplex PCR, while the TCRdb copy is restricted to in-frame clones and leaves out a portion. The sample lists some 190,000 clones; 85% to 95% were seen once. The receptor was derived from an adult in good health. This material consisted of peripheral blood, taken on day 0 of AZD1222 vaccination. This sequence joins TRBV25-1 and TRBJ2-1, with 7 bases identical to TRBD1. CDR3 nucleotides: TGTGCCAGCAGTGTGGCCAGGGGGAATGAGCAGTTCTTC. This gives the protein CASSVARGNEQFF.